The 14 T cell receptor beta chains listed next were all sequenced from one sample in a study of T cells in Graves' hyperthyroidism and ophthalmopathy. RNA transcripts yielded amplified TCR beta CDR3 regions. Using the HTBI primer set, a first-round RT-PCR was run on the TCR CDR3. One entry per CDR3 protein, called by TCRdb with MiXCR from the multiplex PCR reads. The sample shows over 500,000 distinct CDR3 sequences, 15% to 20% of them seen only once. The sample was blood. The source is a woman younger than 35 with Graves' ophthalmopathy.

This clonotype came up many times. The rearrangement uses TRBV6-1 and TRBJ2-7; TRBD2 matches 7 bases. After removal of 5 bases from V and 3 bases from J, the junction contained 13 bases not matched to a gene. This CDR3 comprises 16 residues. CDR1 MNHNS and CDR2 SASEGT come from the germline V gene. The CDR3 spells CASSLEWGGVNYEQYF. For the CDR3, the DNA is TGTGCCAGCAGTCTCGAATGGGGGGGGGTGAACTACGAGCAGTACTTC.

This clonotype came up a few times. V is TRBV29-1 and J is TRBJ2-3, with a possible D match to TRBD1 (7 bases). CDR1 is SQVTM, CDR2 ANQGSEA, per germline. CDR3 length equals 15 residues. V was pared by 4 bases and J by 4 bases, with 18 bases between. The CDR3 nucleotides are TGCAGCGTTGGGTACAGGGGAGGTTCTCCAGATACGCAGTATTTT. Protein: CSVGYRGGSPDTQYF.

There are many counts of this clonotype. The chain is built from TRBV3-1 and TRBJ1-1; 7 bases are shared with TRBD1. CDR3 length: 15 amino acids. After removal of 4 bases from V and 2 bases from J, the junction contained 7 bases not matched to a gene. Germline V CDR1 and CDR2: LGHDT, YNNKEL (reference sequence). CDR3 protein: CASSPIDRANTEAFF. The CDR3 DNA is TGTGCCAGCAGCCCTATTGACAGGGCCAACACTGAAGCTTTCTTT. The full variable domain, rest sourced from reference TRBV3-1 and TRBJ1-1, is DTAVSQTPKYLVTQMGNDKSIKCEQNLGHDTMYWYKQDSKKFLKIMFSYNNKELIINETVPNRFSPKSPDKAHLNLHINSLELGDSAVYFCASSPIDRANTEAFFGQGTRLTVV.

The chain carries TRBV30 and TRBJ2-7; 7 positions match TRBD1. With V trimmed by 0 bases and J by 0 bases, 5 bases remained unmatched. The CDR3 has 15 amino acids. Germline V lookup: CDR1 GTSNPN, CDR2 SVGIG (reference sequence). The CDR3 nucleotides are TGTGCCTGGAGTGTAACAGGGGTGAGCTCCTACGAGCAGTACTTC. It yields the protein CAWSVTGVSSYEQYF.

The rearrangement links TRBV7-9 to TRBJ2-1; D is unresolved. This CDR3 comprises 12 residues. Trimming stripped 0 bases from V and 15 bases from J, with 12 bases between. Germline values: CDR1 SEHNR, CDR2 FQNEAQ (reference sequence). CDR3 amino acids: CASSLASLKVFF. The CDR3 DNA is TGTGCCAGCAGCTTAGCGAGTCTAAAAGTGTTCTTC.

In DNA, the CDR3 is TGCGCCAGCAGCGACCCTAGAGGGGGTAGGAAACAGCCCCAGCATTTT. This translates into CASSDPRGGRKQPQHF. J is TRBJ1-5 and V is TRBV4-1; D might be TRBD1 (6 bases). The V gene's germline CDR1 is MGHRA and CDR2 YSYEKL. The V and J ends lost 5 bases and 7 bases respectively, with 21 bases between them. CDR3 length: 16 amino acids.

The CDR3 DNA is TGTGCCAGCAGCTTTCGGACCATTGTGTATTTT. Translating gives CASSFRTIVYF. J is TRBJ2-3 and V is TRBV7-3, with no clear D. V lost 3 bases, J lost 14 bases, and 12 bases lay in between. CDR1 is SGHTA, CDR2 FQGTGA, per germline. The CDR3 has 11 amino acids.

This clonotype has a count of ten or more. The chain recombines TRBV18 with TRBJ1-1, with 10 bases lining up with TRBD1. CDR3 length equals 15 residues. Looked up from germline, CDR1 is KGHSH and CDR2 is LQKENI. V lost 5 bases and J lost 4; bases outside the gene matches: 7. CDR3 protein: CASSFSRDRGTEAFF. CDR3 in DNA: TGTGCCAGCTCATTCTCCCGGGACAGGGGCACTGAAGCTTTCTTT.

This clonotype occurred a few times. CDR3 sequence reads: CASSISRSYTMNTEAFF. The CDR3 DNA follows: TGTGCCAGTAGTATTTCCAGATCCTATACCATGAACACTGAAGCTTTCTTT. The V gene is TRBV19, the J gene TRBJ1-1; D unresolved. V lost 3 bases, J lost 0 bases, and 17 bases lay in between. CDR1 is LNHDA, CDR2 SQIVND, per germline (reference sequence). The CDR3 is 17 amino acids.

This clonotype was recorded at least ten times. CDR3 sequence (DNA): TGTGCCTGGAGTGTACGGTTGGGCCCCAAAGGCGGTGAAGCTTTCTTT. Protein product: CAWSVRLGPKGGEAFF. The chain couples TRBV30 to TRBJ1-1, with D uncertain. Germline V lookup: CDR1 GTSNPN, CDR2 SVGIG (reference sequence). V gave up 0 bases and J gave up 7 bases, with 21 bases separating them. There are 16 residues in the CDR3. Filled out from reference TRBV30 and TRBJ1-1, the complete variable domain reads SQTIHQWPATLVQPVGSPLSLECTVEGTSNPNLYWYRQAAGRGLQLLFYSVGIGQISSEVPQNLSASRPQDRQFILSSKKLLLSDSGFYLCAWSVRLGPKGGEAFFGQGTRLTVV.

This clonotype was counted at least ten times. The chain combines TRBV20-1 with TRBJ2-2; 10 bases fit TRBD2. J was trimmed by 6 bases and V by 1 base; bases with no gene match: 11. CDR1 and CDR2 (germline): DFQATT, SNEGSKA (reference sequence). CDR3 length: 17 residues. CDR3 loop: CSARGSQAGGISGELFF. The CDR3 nucleotides are TGCAGTGCTAGAGGGAGCCAAGCGGGAGGGATTTCCGGGGAGCTGTTTTTT.

This clonotype occurred many times. The chain has TRBV7-2 and TRBJ2-3; D is possibly TRBD1 or TRBD2 (5 bases each). V lost 8 bases, J lost 4 bases, and 16 bases lay in between. Germline-derived CDR1 and CDR2 are SGHTA and FQGNSA. The CDR3 runs to 14 residues. The chain's CDR3 is CASGDSMGADTQYF. The CDR3 DNA reads as TGTGCCAGCGGGGATTCAATGGGGGCAGATACGCAGTATTTT.

This clonotype was found a few times. The J gene is TRBJ1-1, the V gene TRBV28; possible D gene TRBD1, 5 bases. CDR3 size: 12 residues. Germline CDR1 MDHEN, CDR2 SYDVKM. Between the trimmed V and J ends, which lost 2 bases and 7 bases, there was a span of 8 bases. The CDR3 region has the DNA TGTGCCAGCAGTTTAGGGGCCAGTGAAGCTTTCTTT. It encodes CASSLGASEAFF.

This clonotype came up many times. The chain joins TRBV28 to TRBJ2-3; D might be TRBD2 (7 bases). The CDR3 is 18 amino acids. Germline CDR1 MDHEN, CDR2 SYDVKM. Trimming pared 6 bases from V and 3 bases from J, leaving 25 bases between. CDR3: CASRGAVLGGRGTDTQYF. The CDR3, as DNA: TGTGCCAGCAGGGGGGCGGTGCTGGGCGGGAGAGGTACAGATACGCAGTATTTT.